This T cell receptor (beta chain) emerged from a study of metastatic and nonmetastatic thyroid tumors. Every patient underwent thyroid surgery untreated. Worth noting for this clone: With a much larger clone just one base away, this may be a read error.

This CDR3 comprises 14 residues. CDR1 is MNHNS and CDR2 is SASEGT in the germline V gene. Using MiXCR, TCRdb reanalyzed the PCR reads. The sample has approximately 84,000 clones, about 15% seen once. The source of this sequence is a female donor with papillary thyroid cancer or a benign thyroid nodule (not recorded which). Some clones in this sample may be carry-over from other donors' samples. The V gene is TRBV6-1, the J gene TRBJ2-2; D possibly corresponds to TRBD1 (5 bases). Sequenced: blood. The CDR3 protein is CASGAWVGTWELFF. The CDR3 nucleotides read TGTGCCAGCGGGGCGTGGGTCGGCACCTGGGAGCTGTTTTTT.